The rows below give T cell receptor beta chains drawn from one sample of a study of control samples from healthy donors and cancer patients. Only in-frame clones appear in the TCRdb table, and some are missing; sequencing was by immunoSEQ multiplex PCR. The sample contains 130,000 to 150,000 clones, just under 95% of which appear only once. Material: PBMCs. The receptor set was obtained from a man aged 55 to 70 with colorectal cancer. Each CDR3 is given with its conserved first and last residue. A D gene is named only where the DNA matches it firmly. A clone size is listed for some rows: how often the clone was seen (once, few, many), or a class if it is expanded.

j_call,v_call,d_call,clone_size,cdr3_nt,cdr3_aa
TRBJ2-3,TRBV5-1,.,.,TGCGCCAGCAGCTTGGTGGGCACAGATACGCAGTATTTT,CASSLVGTDTQYF
TRBJ1-3,TRBV18,.,.,TGTGCCAGCTCACCCACCGCCGACAGCTCTGGAAACACCATATATTTT,CASSPTADSSGNTIYF
TRBJ2-7,TRBV7-9,.,.,TGTGCCAGCAGCCTTGACGGGACACCTCGAGCCTACGAGCAGTACTTC,CASSLDGTPRAYEQYF
TRBJ1-1,TRBV5-1,.,once,TGCGCCAGCAGCCGGGAGCTGACTATGAACACTGAAGCTTTCTTT,CASSRELTMNTEAFF
TRBJ1-2,TRBV18,TRBD1,.,TGTGCCAGCTCACCACCGGGACAGGGGAACTATGGCTACACCTTC,CASSPPGQGNYGYTF
TRBJ2-7,TRBV10-2,TRBD2,.,TGCGCCACCTACTCCCTTGGAGAGCGGGGGAAGAGCTCCTACGAGCAGTACTTC,CATYSLGERGKSSYEQYF
TRBJ1-1,TRBV29-1,TRBD1,.,TGCAGCGTTGAACGCAGGGGGTATGAGAACACTGAAGCTTTCTTT,CSVERRGYENTEAFF
TRBJ2-6,TRBV9,.,.,TGTGCCAGCTCCCCCACCGGGGCCAACGTCCTGACTTTC,CASSPTGANVLTF
TRBJ1-1,TRBV27,.,.,TGTGCCAGCAGTTTGGTAAGGGGAACTGAAGCTTTCTTT,CASSLVRGTEAFF
TRBJ1-1,TRBV29-1,.,.,TGCAGCGTTGCATTAGGGGCAGGGGCTTTCTTT,CSVALGAGAFF
TRBJ1-5,TRBV6-1,.,.,TGTGCCAGCAGTGAAGGTCAGCCCCAGCATTTT,CASSEGQPQHF
TRBJ2-7,TRBV29-1,.,.,TGCAGCGTGGGGGGGGGCCTAGCCGGGAGCTCCTACGAGCAGTACTTC,CSVGGGLAGSSYEQYF
TRBJ1-6,TRBV3-1/TRBV3-2,.,.,TGTGCCAGCAGCCAAGGATCAGCCCTCCACTTT,CASSQGSALHF
TRBJ1-1,TRBV5-1,.,.,TGCGCCAGCAGCCGGGGGAACACTGAAGCTTTCTTT,CASSRGNTEAFF
TRBJ2-1,TRBV6-4,.,.,TGTGCCAGCAGTGACCGAGCCCAAGGCTTAAATGAGCAGTTCTTC,CASSDRAQGLNEQFF
TRBJ2-2,TRBV21-1,.,.,TGTGCCAGCAGCAGAAGGACAGGTCCCGGGGAGCTGTTTTTT,CASSRRTGPGELFF
TRBJ1-2,TRBV5-1,TRBD1,.,TGCGCCAGCAGTCGGGACAGGGAACACGGTGGCTACACCTTC,CASSRDREHGGYTF
TRBJ2-5,TRBV6-1,TRBD1,.,TGTGCCAGCAGTGAAATGGGACAGGGGGGGCAAGAGACCCAGTACTTC,CASSEMGQGGQETQYF
TRBJ1-1,TRBV5-1,TRBD1,.,TGCGCCAGCAGCTTCACAGGGGACACTGAAGCTTTCTTT,CASSFTGDTEAFF
TRBJ2-4,TRBV4-3,.,.,TGCGCCAGCAGCCAAGGGGTAGCCAAAAACATTCAGTACTTC,CASSQGVAKNIQYF
TRBJ2-5,TRBV3-1/TRBV3-2,TRBD2,.,TGTGCCAGCAGCCAAGGAGGGACTAGCGGCGAGACCCAGTACTTC,CASSQGGTSGETQYF
TRBJ2-7,TRBV7-2,TRBD1,.,TGTGCCAGCAGTGACAGGGGGCCATCCTACGAGCAGTACTTC,CASSDRGPSYEQYF
TRBJ1-2,TRBV6-1,.,.,TGTGCCAGCAGTGAAACGCCGGTCGACTATGGCTACACCTTC,CASSETPVDYGYTF
TRBJ1-2,TRBV12-3/TRBV12-4,.,.,TGTGCCAGCAGTCTGGGGGGGTCCTATGGCTACACCTTC,CASSLGGSYGYTF
TRBJ1-2,TRBV29-1,TRBD1,.,TGCAGCGTTACTCAGGGGGACTATGGCTACACCTTC,CSVTQGDYGYTF
TRBJ1-6,TRBV19,TRBD1,.,TGTGCCAGTAACAATGACAGGGGCAATTCACCCCTCCACTTT,CASNNDRGNSPLHF
TRBJ2-2,TRBV5-1,.,.,TGCGCCAGCAGTGGTGGGAACACCGGGGAGCTGTTTTTT,CASSGGNTGELFF
TRBJ2-3,TRBV5-5,.,.,TGTGCCAGCGCTCAGAGGGGCGGAGATACGCAGTATTTT,CASAQRGGDTQYF
TRBJ2-1,TRBV18,.,.,TGTGCCAGCGCCCAGGGATCTGAGCAGTTCTTC,CASAQGSEQFF
TRBJ1-4,TRBV5-8,.,.,TGTGCCAGCAGCTTGTGGAGCCTTGCAACTAATGAAAAACTGTTTTTT,CASSLWSLATNEKLFF
TRBJ2-3,TRBV29-1,TRBD1,once,TGCAGCGTAGCCTGGGACAGGGGGGAGCCGAGGGGGTATTTT,CSVAWDRGEPRGYF
TRBJ2-1,TRBV25-1,TRBD1,once,TGTGCCAGTAGAGAATCGGGACAGAAGAACAATGAGCAGTTCTTC,CASRESGQKNNEQFF
TRBJ2-5,TRBV5-1,TRBD2,.,TGCGCCAGCAGCCCATCTAGCGGGGGATCCCAAGAGACCCAGTACTTC,CASSPSSGGSQETQYF
TRBJ2-7,TRBV11-2,.,.,TGTGCCAGCAGCTCCCGCGGGACGGGGCGCTCCTACGAGCAGTACTTC,CASSSRGTGRSYEQYF
TRBJ1-3,TRBV18,.,.,TGTGCCAGCTCACCATTAGAGTTGAGCGGCATCCAAGGAAACACCATATATTTT,CASSPLELSGIQGNTIYF
TRBJ1-3,TRBV7-9,.,.,TGTGCCAGCAGCTTAGACAGGTCGGGGGCTGGAAACACCATATATTTT,CASSLDRSGAGNTIYF
TRBJ2-5,TRBV7-2,.,.,TGTGCCAGCAGCGCCCAGCCTGGGGCTGTTCAAGAGACCCAGTACTTC,CASSAQPGAVQETQYF
TRBJ2-7,TRBV6-5,.,.,TGTGCCAGCAGTTTCCCTACAGGGGGAGGGTCCTACGAGCAGTACTTC,CASSFPTGGGSYEQYF
TRBJ1-1,TRBV6-4,.,.,TGTGCCAGCAGGGCCTCGACGGTGAACACTGAAGCTTTCTTT,CASRASTVNTEAFF
TRBJ2-7,TRBV6-5,TRBD1,.,TGTGCCAGCAGTTACTCGATAGGACAGGCTTCCTACGAGCAGTACTTC,CASSYSIGQASYEQYF
TRBJ1-1,TRBV4-1,.,.,TGCGCCAGCAGCCAAGGGGGTTTCACTGAAGCTTTCTTT,CASSQGGFTEAFF
TRBJ1-1,TRBV6-4,.,.,TGTGCCAGCAGTGACTCGGGGGGCACTGAAGCTTTCTTT,CASSDSGGTEAFF
TRBJ2-1,TRBV19,.,.,TGTGCCAGTAGTATAACGGGCAATGAGCAGTTCTTC,CASSITGNEQFF
TRBJ1-2,TRBV7-2,TRBD1,.,TGTGCCAGCAGCTTAGGCAGGGGGTATGGCTACACCTTC,CASSLGRGYGYTF
TRBJ2-3,TRBV5-1,TRBD1,.,TGCGCCAGCAGCTTAATGGCCAGGGGGCAGGCAGATACGCAGTATTTT,CASSLMARGQADTQYF
TRBJ1-3,TRBV6-5,.,.,TGTGCCAGCAGTCCCCTCACTGGAAACACCATATATTTT,CASSPLTGNTIYF
TRBJ2-4,TRBV18,.,.,TGTGCCAGCTCCGTGGACGGCGGTAACATTCAGTACTTC,CASSVDGGNIQYF
TRBJ2-5,TRBV19,TRBD1,.,TGTGCCAGGCAGGGGGCTTCTCAGGGGACCCAGTACTTC,CARQGASQGTQYF
TRBJ2-3,TRBV28,TRBD1,.,TGTGCCAGCAGTTTCGGACAGGGGGCGGATACGCAGTATTTT,CASSFGQGADTQYF
TRBJ1-2,TRBV4-1,TRBD1,.,TGCGCCAGCAGCCAGGAGACAGGGGGGGCCTATGGCTACACCTTC,CASSQETGGAYGYTF